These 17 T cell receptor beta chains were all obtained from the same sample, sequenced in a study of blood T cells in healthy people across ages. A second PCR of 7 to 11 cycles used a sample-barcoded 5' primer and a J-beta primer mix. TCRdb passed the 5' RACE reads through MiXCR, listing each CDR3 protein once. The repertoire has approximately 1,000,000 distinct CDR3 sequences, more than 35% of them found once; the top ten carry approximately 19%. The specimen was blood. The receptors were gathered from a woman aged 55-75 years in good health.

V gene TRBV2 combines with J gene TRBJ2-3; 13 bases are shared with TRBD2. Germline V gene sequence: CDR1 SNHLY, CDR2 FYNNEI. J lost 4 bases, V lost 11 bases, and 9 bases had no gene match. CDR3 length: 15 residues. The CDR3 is CAGGTSGRGSDTQYF. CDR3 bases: TGTGCCGGGGGAACTAGCGGGAGGGGCTCAGATACGCAGTATTTT.

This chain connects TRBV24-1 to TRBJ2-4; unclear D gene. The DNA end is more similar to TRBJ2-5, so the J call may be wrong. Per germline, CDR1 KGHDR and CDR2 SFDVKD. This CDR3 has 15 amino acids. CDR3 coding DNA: TGTGCCACCAGTGATTTTGGGGTAGCCCAAGAGACCCAGTACTTC. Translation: CATSDFGVAQETQYF.

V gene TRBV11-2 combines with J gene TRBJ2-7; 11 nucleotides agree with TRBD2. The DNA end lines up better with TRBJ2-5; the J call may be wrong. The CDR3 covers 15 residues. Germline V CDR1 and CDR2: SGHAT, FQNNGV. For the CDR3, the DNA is TGTGCCAGCAGCTTAAGCGGGACTAGCGGAGAGACCCAGTACTTC. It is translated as CASSLSGTSGETQYF.

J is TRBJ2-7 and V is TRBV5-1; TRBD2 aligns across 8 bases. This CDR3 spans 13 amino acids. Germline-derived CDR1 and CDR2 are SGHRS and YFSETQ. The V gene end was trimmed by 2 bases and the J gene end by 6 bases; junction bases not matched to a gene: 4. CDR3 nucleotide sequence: TGCGCCAGCAGCTTTGGGGCGGGAGGCGAGCAGTACTTC. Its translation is CASSFGAGGEQYF.

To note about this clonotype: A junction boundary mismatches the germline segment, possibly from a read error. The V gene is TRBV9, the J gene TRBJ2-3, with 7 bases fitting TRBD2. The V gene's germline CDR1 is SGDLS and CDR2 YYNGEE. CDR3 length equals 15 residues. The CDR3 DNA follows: TGTGCCAGCAGCACCGGACTAGTGGCCACAGATACACAGTATTTT. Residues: CASSTGLVATDTQYF.

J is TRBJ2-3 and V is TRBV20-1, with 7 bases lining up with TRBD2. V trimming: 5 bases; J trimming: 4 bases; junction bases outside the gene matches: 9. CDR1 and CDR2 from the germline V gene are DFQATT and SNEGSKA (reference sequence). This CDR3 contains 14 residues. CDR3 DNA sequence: TGCAGTGCTTGGGGACTATCTGTCGCAGATACGCAGTATTTT. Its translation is CSAWGLSVADTQYF.

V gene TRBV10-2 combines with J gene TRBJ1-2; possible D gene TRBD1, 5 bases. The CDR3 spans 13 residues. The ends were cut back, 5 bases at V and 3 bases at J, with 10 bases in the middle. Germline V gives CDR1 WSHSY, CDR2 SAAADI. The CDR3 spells CASSIDRDYGYTF. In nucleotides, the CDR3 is TGCGCCAGCAGTATTGACAGAGACTATGGCTACACCTTC.

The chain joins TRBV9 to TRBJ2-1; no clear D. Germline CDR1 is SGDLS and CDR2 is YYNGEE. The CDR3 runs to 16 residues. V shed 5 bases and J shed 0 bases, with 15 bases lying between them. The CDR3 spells CASSPQCTSSYNEQFF. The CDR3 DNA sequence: TGTGCCAGCAGTCCCCAGTGCACGAGCTCCTACAATGAGCAGTTCTTC.

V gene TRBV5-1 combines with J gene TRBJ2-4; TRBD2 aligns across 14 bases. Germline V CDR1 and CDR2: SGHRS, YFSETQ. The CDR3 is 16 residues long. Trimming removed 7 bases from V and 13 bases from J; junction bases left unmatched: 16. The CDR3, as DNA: TGCGCCAGCGGACCGGGACTAGCGGGAGCCCTTGGGGAGCAGTACTTC. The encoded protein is CASGPGLAGALGEQYF.

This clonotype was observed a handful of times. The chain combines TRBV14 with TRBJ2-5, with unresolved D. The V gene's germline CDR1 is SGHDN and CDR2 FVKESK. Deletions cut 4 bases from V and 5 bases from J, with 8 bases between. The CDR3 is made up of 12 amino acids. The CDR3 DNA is TGTGCCAGCAGCCCCTATGGGGAGACCCAGTACTTC. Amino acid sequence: CASSPYGETQYF.

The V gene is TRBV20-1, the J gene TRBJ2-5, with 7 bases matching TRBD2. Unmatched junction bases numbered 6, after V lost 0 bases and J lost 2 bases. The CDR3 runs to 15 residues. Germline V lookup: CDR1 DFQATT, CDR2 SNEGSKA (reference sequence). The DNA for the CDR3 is TGCAGTGCTAGAGACCCAGCGGGGAATCAAGAGACCCAGTACTTC. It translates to CSARDPAGNQETQYF.

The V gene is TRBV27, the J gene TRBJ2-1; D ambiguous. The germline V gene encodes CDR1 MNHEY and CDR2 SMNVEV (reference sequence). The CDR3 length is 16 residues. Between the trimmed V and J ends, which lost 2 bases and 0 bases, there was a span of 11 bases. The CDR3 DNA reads TGTGCCAGCAGTTTAGTGGCGAAGAGCTCCTACAATGAGCAGTTCTTC. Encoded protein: CASSLVAKSSYNEQFF.

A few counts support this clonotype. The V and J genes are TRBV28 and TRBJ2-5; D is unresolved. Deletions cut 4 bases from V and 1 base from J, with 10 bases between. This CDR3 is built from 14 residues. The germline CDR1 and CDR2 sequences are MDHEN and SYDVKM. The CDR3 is CASSWVTTQETQYF. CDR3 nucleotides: TGTGCCAGCAGTTGGGTCACCACCCAAGAGACCCAGTACTTC.

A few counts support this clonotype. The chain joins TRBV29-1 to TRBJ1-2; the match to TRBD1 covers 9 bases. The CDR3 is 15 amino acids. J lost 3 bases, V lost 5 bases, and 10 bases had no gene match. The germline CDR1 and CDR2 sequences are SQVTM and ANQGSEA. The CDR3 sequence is CSVIDRGIKHYGYTF. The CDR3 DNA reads TGCAGCGTTATTGACAGGGGGATTAAGCACTATGGCTACACCTTC. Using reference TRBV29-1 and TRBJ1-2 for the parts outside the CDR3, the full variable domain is SAVISQKPSRDICQRGTSLTIQCQVDSQVTMMFWYRQQPGQSLTLIATANQGSEATYESGFVIDKFPISRPNLTFSTLTVSNMSPEDSSIYLCSVIDRGIKHYGYTFGSGTRLTVV.

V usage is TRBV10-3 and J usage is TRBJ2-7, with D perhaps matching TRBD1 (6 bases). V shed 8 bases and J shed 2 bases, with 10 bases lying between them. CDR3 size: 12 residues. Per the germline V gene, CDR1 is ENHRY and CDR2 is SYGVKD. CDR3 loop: CAIGTPPYEQYF. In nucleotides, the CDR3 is TGTGCCATCGGGACACCTCCCTACGAGCAGTACTTC.

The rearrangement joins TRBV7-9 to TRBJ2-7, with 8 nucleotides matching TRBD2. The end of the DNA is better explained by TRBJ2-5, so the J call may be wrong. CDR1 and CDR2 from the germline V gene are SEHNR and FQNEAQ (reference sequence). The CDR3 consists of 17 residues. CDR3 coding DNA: TGTGCCAGCAGCCTATTGGGGATGGCGACGGGAGGGGAGACCCAGTACTTC. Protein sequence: CASSLLGMATGGETQYF.

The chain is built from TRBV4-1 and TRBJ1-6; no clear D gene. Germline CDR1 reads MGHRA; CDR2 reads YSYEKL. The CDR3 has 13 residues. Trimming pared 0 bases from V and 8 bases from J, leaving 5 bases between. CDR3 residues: CASSQDGDSPLHF. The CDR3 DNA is TGCGCCAGCAGCCAAGATGGTGATTCACCCCTCCACTTT.